This note documents a single TCR beta chain sequence. The antigen this receptor binds is unknown. No much larger clonotype is one base removed from it; base qualities were not supplied. The junction shows trimming of 10 bases on V and 2 bases on J, plus 8 bases between the germline ends. Counted from cysteine to phenylalanine, this CDR3 has 11 amino acids. This entry keeps only the CDR3 DNA: 33 bases, framed from base 1. Sequences MNHEY (CDR1) and SMNVEV (CDR2) are obtained from the germline V gene (reference sequence). A FACSAria II was used to sort memory CD4+ T cells, defined as single viable CD3+CD4+CD8-CD45RO+ cells. To determine CMV serostatus, a Roche Elecsys assay was used that detects serum IgG against CMV pp150, pp28, p38 and p52. After the samples were thawed, total CD4+ T cells were enriched through positive selection using CD4 magnetic microbeads. Samples originated from another study that specifically interrogated the CD4+ T cell memory repertoire. Peripheral blood mononuclear cells were isolated and cryopreserved according to standard operating procedures, and serum was stored at -80 degrees C. The staining used CD3-PerCP (BW264/56), CD4-APC (RPA-T4), CD45RO-PE (UCHT1) and CD8-Pacific Orange (3B5) antibodies, and Sytox blue was used to exclude non-viable cells.

Genomic DNA was extracted from sorted cells with the Quick-DNA Microprep Kit. TCRbeta DNA was amplified with the immunoSEQ hsTCRbeta kit following the manufacturer's protocol. TCRbeta libraries were sequenced on an Illumina MiSeq instrument. The authors processed their data as follows. Removing out-of-frame sequences left 2,204,828 distinct TCRbeta sequences, an average of around 70,000 per individual. Each individual was scored according to the count of about 150 previously reported CMV-associated TCRbeta sequences and the total productive distinct TCRbeta count. A beta-binomial model was reimplemented in Python, and scikit-learn random forests with default parameters were trained on data from the US cohort. Classifier performance on the Belgian cohort was reported as the median AUC with percentile confidence intervals calculated over 10,000 bootstrap iterations. Not all clones reach the TCRdb copy of this immuneACCESS table, which keeps in-frame sequences only. Checked studies attribute under half of the gap to unresolved V genes and leave the rest unexplained. V and J calls and clone size are as listed in that table; D and trimming were resolved from the DNA. In this sample the table shows 40,000 to 55,000 clones, more than 70% of which occur a single time. Around 1.5% of the sample belongs to the ten largest clones.

The record originates from a study of memory CD4+ T cells and cytomegalovirus serostatus (dated by TCRdb to about 2019). A note on the overall study: The cohort included approximately 35 healthy adults from Belgium, of whom 9 were CMV seropositive and approximately 25 were CMV seronegative. The study sequenced CD4+ memory TCRbeta repertoires of a Belgian cohort with known cytomegalovirus serostatus to replicate a published TCR-based CMV serostatus classifier.

The paper's findings and limits, for the study overall: The original-framework classifier achieved a median bootstrapped AUC of about 0.95 with a 95% CI of 0.76-1.00 on the Belgian cohort. Only CD4+CD45RO+ memory cells were sequenced, in contrast to the original study, which included naive and memory CD4+ and CD8+ populations. The results were interpreted as suggesting that the CMV-associated TCR signature is largely present in the CD4+ memory repertoire. Of 164 previously reported CMV-associated TCRbeta sequences, approximately 70 appeared in the CD4+ memory repertoires, each in one to five individuals. For CMV serostatus prediction, a median bootstrapped AUC of about 0.95 was reached with the original framework, and a median bootstrapped AUC of about 0.89 was reached with a US-trained random forest.

This TCR derives from an adult in good health and CMV-seropositive. This chain joins TRBV27 to TRBJ1-2; the D gene assignment is ambiguous. Sequenced input: memory CD4+ T cells from blood. CDR3 protein: CATRMNYGYTF. The sequenced DNA: TGTGCCACCCGGATGAACTATGGCTACACCTTC.